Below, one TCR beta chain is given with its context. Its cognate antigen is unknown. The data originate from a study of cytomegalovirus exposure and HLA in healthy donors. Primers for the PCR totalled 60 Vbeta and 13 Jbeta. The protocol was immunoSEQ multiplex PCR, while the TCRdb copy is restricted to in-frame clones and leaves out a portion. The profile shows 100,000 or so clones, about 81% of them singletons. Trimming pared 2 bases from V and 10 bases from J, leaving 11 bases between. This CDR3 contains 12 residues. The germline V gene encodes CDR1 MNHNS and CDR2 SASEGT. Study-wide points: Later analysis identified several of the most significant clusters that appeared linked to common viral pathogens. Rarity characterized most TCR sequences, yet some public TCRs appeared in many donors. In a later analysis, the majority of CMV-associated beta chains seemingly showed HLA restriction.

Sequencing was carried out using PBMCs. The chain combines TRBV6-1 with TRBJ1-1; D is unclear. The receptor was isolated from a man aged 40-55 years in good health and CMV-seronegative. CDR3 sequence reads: CASSELGVGAFF. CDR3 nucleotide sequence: TGTGCCAGCAGTGAACTCGGGGTCGGAGCTTTCTTT.